The sequence of this T cell receptor (beta chain) was determined in a study of metastatic and nonmetastatic thyroid tumors. Study overall: Patients with malignant and benign thyroid disease provided blood and tumor or nodule tissue, whose repertoires were compared. Study-wide results and caveats: Across blood and tumor, TCR beta diversity in malignant thyroid tumors was reportedly significantly higher than in benign nodules.

V lost 3 bases, J lost 5 bases, and 2 bases lay in between. CDR1 and CDR2 from the germline V gene are SNHLY and FYNNEI. The CDR3 extends over 10 amino acids. A word on this clone: Its antigen is not identified.

Per the original data handling: Building a distant-metastasis classifier for papillary thyroid cancer drew on CDR3 differences across clinicopathological groups. With MiXCR, TCRdb reprocessed the PCR reads. These V and J calls originate from TCRdb's pipeline instead of the authors' own analysis. Of 40,000 or so clones listed, roughly half are singletons. Thyroid surgery had not been preceded by any treatment in any patient. The source of this sequence is a male donor with papillary thyroid cancer or a benign thyroid nodule (not recorded which). Some clones in this sample may be carry-over from other donors' samples. V gene TRBV2 combines with J gene TRBJ2-7; D call uncertain. Sample: tumor tissue. CDR3 bases: TGTGCCAGCAGTGACCACGAGCAGTACTTC. This codes for CASSDHEQYF.